These 6 T cell receptor beta chains originate from one sample sequenced in a study of cytomegalovirus exposure and HLA in healthy donors. It was with 60 Vbeta and 13 Jbeta primers that the PCR ran. TCRdb's table, derived via immunoSEQ multiplex PCR, lists solely in-frame clones and lacks some. The sample has about 200,000 clones; 60% to 80% are singletons. Material for sequencing was PBMCs. Receptor source: a woman between 25 and 40 years old in good health and CMV-seronegative.

The genes are TRBV30 and TRBJ2-5; maybe TRBD2 (6 bases). This CDR3 has 14 amino acids. The germline V and J ends were trimmed by 0 bases and 5 bases, with 13 bases remaining between them. Germline V gives CDR1 GTSNPN, CDR2 SVGIG (reference sequence). Written as DNA, the CDR3 is TGTGCCTGGAGTGTGCTACGGGAGTGGGAGACCCAGTACTTC. Protein: CAWSVLREWETQYF.

This chain uses TRBV30 with TRBJ1-5; 7 positions agree with TRBD1. The CDR3 covers 14 residues. Looked up from germline, CDR1 is GTSNPN and CDR2 is SVGIG (reference sequence). After removal of 2 bases from V and 7 bases from J, the junction contained 8 bases not matched to a gene. The CDR3 bases are TGTGCCTGGAGTTTATTACAGGGGACCCAGCCCCAGCATTTT. As protein: CAWSLLQGTQPQHF.

The chain carries TRBV28 and TRBJ1-1, with a tentative D call TRBD1 (6 bases). V gave up 6 bases and J gave up 7 bases, with 12 bases separating them. Germline V gene sequence: CDR1 MDHEN, CDR2 SYDVKM. The CDR3 has 12 amino acids. DNA of the CDR3: TGTGCCAGCAGCGTTAACAGGGTTGAAGCTTTCTTT. It translates to CASSVNRVEAFF.

The chain combines TRBV30 with TRBJ1-4; D unresolved. CDR1 and CDR2 (germline): GTSNPN, SVGIG (reference sequence). The CDR3 extends over 10 amino acids. V was trimmed by 8 bases and J by 8 bases, leaving 9 bases between them. This chain's CDR3 is CAGGREKLFF. In DNA, the CDR3 is TGTGCCGGAGGGCGGGAAAAACTGTTTTTT.

The genes are TRBV2 and TRBJ1-2, with 10 bases that match TRBD1. After removal of 2 bases from V and 1 base from J, the junction contained 10 bases not matched to a gene. CDR1 is SNHLY and CDR2 is FYNNEI in the germline V gene. The CDR3 extends over 18 amino acids. CDR3 sequence (DNA): TGTGCCAGCAGTGAATGGCGGGGACAGGGGATGGATAACTATGGCTACACCTTC. Amino acid sequence: CASSEWRGQGMDNYGYTF.

This clone was found once. J is TRBJ2-5 and V is TRBV27; TRBD1 matches 9 bases. The J call may not be correct, given that the DNA end is closer to TRBJ2-7. The germline gives CDR1 MNHEY, CDR2 SMNVEV (reference sequence). The CDR3 contains 17 residues. The CDR3 is CASSLSQQGARSYEQYF. DNA for the CDR3: TGTGCCAGCAGTTTATCCCAACAGGGGGCAAGGTCCTACGAGCAGTACTTC.